These 15 T cell receptor beta chains were sequenced from one sample in a study of blood T cell repertoires in COVID-19. Method: immunoSEQ multiplex PCR; TCRdb's copy keeps in-frame clones and lacks some. The table has roughly 160,000 clones, about 85% seen once. Sequencing used peripheral blood. These receptors originate from a woman aged 80 or over with COVID-19, enrolled during active disease.

This sequence joins TRBV3-1 (or the pseudogene TRBV3-2) and TRBJ1-2; D perhaps matches TRBD1 (5 bases). The ends were cut back, 1 base at V and 14 bases at J, with 17 bases in the middle. The germline CDR1 and CDR2 sequences are LGHDT and YNNKEL (reference sequence). This CDR3 is 13 amino acids long. CDR3 bases: TGTGCCAGCAGCCAAGGGGGGGACTCCCACGGAACCTTC. This codes for CASSQGGDSHGTF.

This chain connects TRBV29-1 to TRBJ2-2; tentatively, D is TRBD2 (5 bases). This CDR3 is built from 11 residues. Deletions cut 7 bases from V and 5 bases from J, with 8 bases between. Germline V gives CDR1 SQVTM, CDR2 ANQGSEA. The CDR3 protein is CSGGETGELFF. CDR3 sequence (DNA): TGCAGCGGTGGGGAGACCGGGGAGCTGTTTTTT.

This clone was recorded only once. The chain has TRBV6-2 or TRBV6-3 and TRBJ2-1; maybe TRBD2 (5 bases). The length of the CDR3 is 13 residues. Germline CDR1 MNHEY, CDR2 SVGEGT. V was shortened by 5 bases and J by 10 bases, with 15 bases between the two germline ends. The CDR3 coding sequence is TGTGCCAGCAGTGGCTGGGAAGGAGGAGAGCAGTTCTTC. Translated: CASSGWEGGEQFF.

The chain combines TRBV5-4 with TRBJ2-1; 12 bases are shared with TRBD2. Losses at the gene ends were 1 base for V and 6 bases for J; bases not matched to a gene: 5. Germline CDR1 and CDR2: SGHNT and YYREEE (reference sequence). CDR3 length: 16 residues. The CDR3 sequence is CASSLPLAGGFNEQFF. Written as DNA, the CDR3 is TGTGCCAGCAGCTTGCCTCTAGCGGGAGGGTTCAATGAGCAGTTCTTC.

The rearrangement joins TRBV18 to TRBJ1-5; a weak D match, TRBD1 (5 bases). CDR1 and CDR2 (germline): KGHSH, LQKENI. The CDR3 has 13 amino acids. The V end was cut by 4 bases, the J end by 6 bases, with 10 bases between. The CDR3 region is CASSQGLGQPQHF. In nucleotides, the CDR3 is TGTGCCAGCTCACAGGGGTTAGGTCAGCCCCAGCATTTT.

The rearrangement uses TRBV2 and TRBJ2-7; TRBD2 aligns across 7 bases. The V and J ends lost 4 bases and 2 bases, in that order; junction bases with no gene match: 5. Germline V gene lookup returns CDR1 SNHLY and CDR2 FYNNEI. The CDR3 runs 14 residues. The CDR3 reads CASSVGLGAYEQYF. CDR3 sequence (DNA): TGTGCCAGCAGTGTTGGACTAGGGGCCTACGAGCAGTACTTC.

The rearrangement links TRBV10-3 to TRBJ2-5; perhaps TRBD1 as D (5 bases). Trimming stripped 3 bases from V and 6 bases from J, with 17 bases between. The germline V gene has CDR1 ENHRY and CDR2 SYGVKD. This CDR3 spans 15 amino acids. The CDR3 is CAISERRLRTKTQYF. The CDR3 nucleotides are TGTGCCATCAGTGAACGGCGGCTCCGGACAAAGACCCAGTACTTC.

This chain joins TRBV27 and TRBJ1-2, with 8 bases identical to TRBD1. CDR3 size: 15 residues. CDR1 is MNHEY and CDR2 is SMNVEV in the germline V gene (reference sequence). V was clipped by 5 bases and J by 4 bases; unmatched bases: 9. Here the CDR3 DNA reads TGTGCCAGCAGTCCGAGACAGGGGTTAATCTATGGCTACACCTTC. It is translated as CASSPRQGLIYGYTF.

This clone was found once. The chain is built from TRBV5-1 and TRBJ2-7, with 7 bases fitting TRBD1. CDR3 length: 12 amino acids. The germline V gene encodes CDR1 SGHRS and CDR2 YFSETQ. V shed 4 bases, J shed 5 bases, and the junction held 3 bases outside the gene matches. Written as DNA, the CDR3 is TGCGCCAGCAGCGTTGACAGGGACGAGCAGTACTTC. Its protein is CASSVDRDEQYF.

The chain recombines TRBV12-3 or TRBV12-4 with TRBJ1-2, with D possibly matching TRBD1 (5 bases). This CDR3 comprises 13 residues. V was shortened by 3 bases and J by 8 bases, with 13 bases between the two germline ends. The CDR3 region has the DNA TGTGCCAGCAGTTTCCGGACACCGCTGGGCTACACCTTC. Translating gives CASSFRTPLGYTF.

The chain joins TRBV3-1 (or the pseudogene TRBV3-2) to TRBJ2-2; 10 nucleotides align to TRBD1. Per germline, CDR1 LGHDT and CDR2 YNNKEL (reference sequence). This CDR3 has 14 amino acids. After removal of 11 bases from V and 5 bases from J, the junction contained 8 bases not matched to a gene. The CDR3 coding sequence is TGTGCCGCTTGGACAGGGGGGCTTACCGGGGAGCTGTTTTTT. This sequence encodes CAAWTGGLTGELFF.

The chain recombines TRBV7-3 with TRBJ2-1; TRBD2 matches at 12 bases. After removal of 5 bases from V and 7 bases from J, the junction contained 6 bases not matched to a gene. CDR1 SGHTA and CDR2 FQGTGA come from the germline V gene. The CDR3 has 15 residues. The CDR3 loop reads CASSRRLAGVNEQFF. CDR3 in DNA: TGTGCCAGCAGCCGTAGACTAGCGGGGGTGAATGAGCAGTTCTTC.

CDR3 bases: TGTGCCAGCAGTTTGGCAGGGGGCTCTATGGTCTCTGGAAACACCATATATTTT. As protein: CASSLAGGSMVSGNTIYF. This chain links TRBV28 with TRBJ1-3; 8 nucleotides match TRBD1. The CDR3 has 18 residues. J lost 0 bases, V lost 3 bases, and 10 bases had no gene match. CDR1 is MDHEN, CDR2 SYDVKM, per germline.

This clone was picked up a small number of times. The chain carries TRBV6-4 and TRBJ2-2; tentatively, D is TRBD1 (6 bases). Germline CDR1 MRHNA, CDR2 SNTAGT. Trimming left V 0 bases short and J 4 bases short, with 18 bases between. The length of the CDR3 is 18 residues. CDR3 coding DNA: TGTGCCAGCAGTGACTCCCCCGGGGCAGGGGACCCCACCGGGGAGCTGTTTTTT. This codes for CASSDSPGAGDPTGELFF.

This chain uses TRBV10-1 with TRBJ2-7; TRBD1 might be the D (6 bases). Trimming shortened V by 2 bases and J by 7 bases, and 18 bases separated the two germline ends. CDR3 size: 15 residues. CDR1 WNHNN and CDR2 SYGVQD come from the germline V gene (reference sequence). The CDR3 region has the DNA TGCGCCAGCAGTGAGGGCCTGGGGGCGGTTCGGGAGCAGTACTTC. Protein product: CASSEGLGAVREQYF.